The clone carrying this T cell receptor (beta chain) came up a few times. This sequence is one base from a far larger clone and is likely a read error. This record belongs to a study of read filtering for tumor transcriptome and immune sequencing. From around 0.4 ug of RNA, a library with molecular barcoded alpha/delta and beta/gamma adaptors was made. TCRdb independently ran MiXCR on the reads; one entry per CDR3 protein. The sample has more than 35,000 distinct CDR3 sequences, 12% to 15% seen once. Germline assignment: CDR1 SGHVS and CDR2 FNYEAQ. Trimming took off 7 bases at V and 9 bases at J, with 19 bases between the two ends. The CDR3 runs to 14 residues.

This sequence joins TRBV7-6 and TRBJ2-1, with D possibly TRBD2 on 5 matching bases. The clonotype originates from a donor aged 40 or older with multiple myeloma. Sequencing was performed on a population of CD138-negative cells sorted from bone marrow. CDR3 sequence (DNA): TGTGCCAGCACCCCGGGAATAGAAGGCCTTGAGCAGTTCTTC. Protein: CASTPGIEGLEQFF.